The T cell receptor (beta chain) described here comes from a study of blood T cell repertoires in COVID-19. Overall study context: Donors in the United States, Italy and Spain gave samples during acute or convalescent COVID-19. PBMCs, B-cell-depleted T cells, or T cells provided the cDNA or gDNA that made up the material.

Authors' methods: Cell counts per sample came from amplifying reference gene primers. Measured with immunoSEQ multiplex PCR; TCRdb has only the in-frame clones, and not every one. The V and J calls and the clone size are those of that table, but D and trimming were determined from the DNA. In the table there are 30,000 to 40,000 clones, about 83% of which are singletons. The sample comprised peripheral blood. The TCR originated in a man between 45 and 60 years old with acute or convalescent COVID-19.

CDR3 amino acids: CASRQNRGSNQPQHF. The CDR3 DNA sequence: TGTGCCAGCAGGCAAAACAGGGGGAGCAATCAGCCCCAGCATTTT. The chain links TRBV6-5 to TRBJ1-5; 8 positions agree with TRBD1. V was clipped by 6 bases and J by 1 base; unmatched bases: 5. The V gene's germline CDR1 is MNHEY and CDR2 SVGAGI. The CDR3 extends over 15 amino acids.